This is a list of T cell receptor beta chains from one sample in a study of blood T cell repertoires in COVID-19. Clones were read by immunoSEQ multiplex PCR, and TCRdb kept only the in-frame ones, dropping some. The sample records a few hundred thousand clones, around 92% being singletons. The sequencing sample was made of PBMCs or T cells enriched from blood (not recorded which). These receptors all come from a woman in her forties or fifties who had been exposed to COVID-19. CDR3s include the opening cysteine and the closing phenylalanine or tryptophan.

CDR3: CASRQEYSGANVLTF; V: TRBV27; J: TRBJ2-6
CDR3: CASSLGLAGTDTQYF; V: TRBV7-7; J: TRBJ2-3
CDR3: CASSLEFASKPLHF; V: TRBV7-2; J: TRBJ1-6
CDR3: CASAPGADYGYTF; V: TRBV12-5; J: TRBJ1-2
CDR3: CASSQDRGEPQHF; V: TRBV3-1/TRBV3-2; J: TRBJ1-5
CDR3: CASRDHGGQGAREQYF; V: TRBV7-8; J: TRBJ2-7
CDR3: CASSLGGYYEQYF; V: TRBV3-1/TRBV3-2; J: TRBJ2-7
CDR3: CGVAGDYRYEQYF; V: TRBV28; J: TRBJ2-7
CDR3: CASSIRQGRNEKLFF; V: TRBV7-9; J: TRBJ1-4
CDR3: CASSPFVGRSTNEKLFF; V: TRBV19; J: TRBJ1-4
CDR3: CASSSPGQSQPQHF; V: TRBV7-2; J: TRBJ1-5
CDR3: CASSLGGSYGYTF; V: TRBV5-1; J: TRBJ1-2
CDR3: CASNSGQFSNYGYTF; V: TRBV19; J: TRBJ1-2
CDR3: CASSPWTGEGDTEAFF; V: TRBV13; J: TRBJ1-1
CDR3: CASSLGYGTYAEKLFF; V: TRBV5-4; J: TRBJ1-4
CDR3: CASSLQGNQPQHF; V: TRBV2; J: TRBJ1-5
CDR3: CASSLGGPLGSYNEQFF; V: TRBV5-8; J: TRBJ2-1
CDR3: CASSLDGTREIQFF; V: TRBV5-1; J: TRBJ2-1
CDR3: CASSPVRAGDYEQYF; V: TRBV19; J: TRBJ2-7
CDR3: CASSLIQGLSYGYTF; V: TRBV7-2; J: TRBJ1-2
CDR3: CASSLAGYGYTF; V: TRBV28; J: TRBJ1-2
CDR3: CASLDRDYGYTF; V: TRBV28; J: TRBJ1-2
CDR3: CASSDQVGGQPQHF; V: TRBV7-2; J: TRBJ1-5
CDR3: CASSRWTRDRDEQDTQYF; V: TRBV19; J: TRBJ2-3
CDR3: CASSFLPGSNQPQHF; V: TRBV5-1; J: TRBJ1-5
CDR3: CASSDKASGTPPYEQYF; V: TRBV10-2; J: TRBJ2-7
CDR3: CASSLDRNPYEQYF; V: TRBV5-5; J: TRBJ2-7
CDR3: CASRPKGQGSPYEQYF; V: TRBV27; J: TRBJ2-7
CDR3: CASSAGQGQYEQYF; V: TRBV9; J: TRBJ2-7
CDR3: CASSQTPELFF; V: TRBV2; J: TRBJ1-4
CDR3: CASRARDSNRDTQYF; V: TRBV7-2; J: TRBJ2-3
CDR3: CASSPGTGPNYGYTF; V: TRBV18; J: TRBJ1-2
CDR3: CASSVDGTGNTEAFF; V: TRBV9; J: TRBJ1-1
CDR3: CASSPPESRGLGNEQFF; V: TRBV21-1; J: TRBJ2-1
CDR3: CASRAGQGTYGYTF; V: TRBV28; J: TRBJ1-2
CDR3: CASSESWGAGELFF; V: TRBV2; J: TRBJ2-2
CDR3: CASSPDSLDNQPQHF; V: TRBV6-2/TRBV6-3; J: TRBJ1-5
CDR3: CATSNNGGNYGYTF; V: TRBV24-1; J: TRBJ1-2